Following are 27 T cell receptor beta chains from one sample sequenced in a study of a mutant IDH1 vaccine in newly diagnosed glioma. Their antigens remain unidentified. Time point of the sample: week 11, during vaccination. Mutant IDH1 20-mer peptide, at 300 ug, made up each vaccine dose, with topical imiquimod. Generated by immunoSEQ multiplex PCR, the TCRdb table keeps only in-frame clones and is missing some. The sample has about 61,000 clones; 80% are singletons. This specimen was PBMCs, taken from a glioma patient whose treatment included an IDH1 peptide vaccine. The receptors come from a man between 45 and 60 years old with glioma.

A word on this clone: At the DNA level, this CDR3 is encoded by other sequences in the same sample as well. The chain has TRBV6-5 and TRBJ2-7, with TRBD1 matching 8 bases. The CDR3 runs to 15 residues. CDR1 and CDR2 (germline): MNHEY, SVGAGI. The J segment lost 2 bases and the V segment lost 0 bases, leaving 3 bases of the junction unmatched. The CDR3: CASSYSGTGPYEQYF. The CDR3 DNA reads TGTGCCAGCAGTTACTCGGGGACAGGTCCCTACGAGCAGTACTTC.

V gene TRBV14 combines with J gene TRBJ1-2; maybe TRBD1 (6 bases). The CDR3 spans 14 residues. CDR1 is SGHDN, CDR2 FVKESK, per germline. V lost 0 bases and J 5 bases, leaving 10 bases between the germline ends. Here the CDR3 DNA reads TGTGCCAGCAGCCAAGATAGCCAGGGGTATGGCTACACCTTC. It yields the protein CASSQDSQGYGYTF.

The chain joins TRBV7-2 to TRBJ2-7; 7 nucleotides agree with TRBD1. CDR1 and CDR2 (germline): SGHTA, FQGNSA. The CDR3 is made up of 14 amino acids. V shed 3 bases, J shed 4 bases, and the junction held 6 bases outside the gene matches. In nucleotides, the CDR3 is TGTGCCAGCAGCTTTGGGACAGCTAATTACGAGCAGTACTTC. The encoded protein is CASSFGTANYEQYF.

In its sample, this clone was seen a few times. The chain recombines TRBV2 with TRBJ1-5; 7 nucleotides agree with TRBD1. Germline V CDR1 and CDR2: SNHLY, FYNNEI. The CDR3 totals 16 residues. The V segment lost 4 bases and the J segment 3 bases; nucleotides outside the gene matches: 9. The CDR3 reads CASSVQVTGINQPQHF. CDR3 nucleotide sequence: TGTGCCAGCAGTGTGCAGGTGACAGGGATCAATCAGCCCCAGCATTTT.

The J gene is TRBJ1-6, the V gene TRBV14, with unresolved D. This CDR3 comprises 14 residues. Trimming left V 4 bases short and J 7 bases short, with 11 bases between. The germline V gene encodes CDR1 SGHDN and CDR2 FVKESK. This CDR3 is CASSPEGRNSPLHF. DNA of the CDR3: TGTGCCAGCAGCCCTGAGGGCCGAAATTCACCCCTCCACTTT. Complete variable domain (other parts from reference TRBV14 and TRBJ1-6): EAGVTQFPSHSVIEKGQTVTLRCDPISGHDNLYWYRRVMGKEIKFLLHFVKESKQDESGMPNNRFLAERTGGTYSTLKVQPAELEDSGVYFCASSPEGRNSPLHFGNGTRLTVT.

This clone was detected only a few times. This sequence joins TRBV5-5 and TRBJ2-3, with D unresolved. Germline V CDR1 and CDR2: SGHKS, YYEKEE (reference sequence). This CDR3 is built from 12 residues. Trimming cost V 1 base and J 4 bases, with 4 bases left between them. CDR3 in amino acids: CASSLTSDTQYF. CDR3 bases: TGTGCCAGCAGCTTGACGTCAGATACGCAGTATTTT.

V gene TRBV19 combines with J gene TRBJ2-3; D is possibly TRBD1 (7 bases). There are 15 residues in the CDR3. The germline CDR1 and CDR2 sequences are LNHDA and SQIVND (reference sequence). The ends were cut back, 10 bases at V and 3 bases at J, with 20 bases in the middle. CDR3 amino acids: CATTPATGRTDTQYF. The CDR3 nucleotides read TGTGCCACTACCCCGGCGACAGGGAGGACAGATACGCAGTATTTT.

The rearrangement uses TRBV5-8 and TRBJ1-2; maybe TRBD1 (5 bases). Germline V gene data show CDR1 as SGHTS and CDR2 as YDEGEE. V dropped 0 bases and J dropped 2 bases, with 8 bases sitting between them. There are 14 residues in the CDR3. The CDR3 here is CASSLGRENYGYTF. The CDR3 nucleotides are TGTGCCAGCAGCTTGGGCAGGGAGAACTATGGCTACACCTTC.

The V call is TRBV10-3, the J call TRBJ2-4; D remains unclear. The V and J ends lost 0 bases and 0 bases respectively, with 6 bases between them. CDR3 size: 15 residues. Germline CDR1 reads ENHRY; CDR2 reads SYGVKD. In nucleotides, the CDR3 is TGTGCCATCAGTGAGTCTTTGGGAGCCAAAAACATTCAGTACTTC. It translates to CAISESLGAKNIQYF.

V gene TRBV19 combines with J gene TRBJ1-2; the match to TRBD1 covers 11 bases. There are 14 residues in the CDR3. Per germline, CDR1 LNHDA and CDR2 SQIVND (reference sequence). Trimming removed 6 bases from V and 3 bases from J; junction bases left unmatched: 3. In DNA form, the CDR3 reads TGTGCCAGTAGAAGGACAGGGGGCGACTATGGCTACACCTTC. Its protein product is CASRRTGGDYGYTF.

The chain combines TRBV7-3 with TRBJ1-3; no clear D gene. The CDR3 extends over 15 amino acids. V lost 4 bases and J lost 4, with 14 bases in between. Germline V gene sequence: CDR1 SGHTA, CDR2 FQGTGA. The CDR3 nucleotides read TGTGCCAGCAGCTCGTCCCATGGGTCCGGAAACACCATATATTTT. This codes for CASSSSHGSGNTIYF.

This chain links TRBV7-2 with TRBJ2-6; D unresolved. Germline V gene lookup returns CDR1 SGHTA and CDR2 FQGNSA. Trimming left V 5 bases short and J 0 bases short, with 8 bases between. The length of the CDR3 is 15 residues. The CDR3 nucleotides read TGTGCCAGCAGCCTGCGGAGCTCTGGGGCCAACGTCCTGACTTTC. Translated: CASSLRSSGANVLTF. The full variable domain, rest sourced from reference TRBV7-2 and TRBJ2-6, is GAGVSQSPSNKVTEKGKDVELRCDPISGHTALYWYRQSLGQGLEFLIYFQGNSAPDKSGLPSDRFSAERTGGSVSTLTIQRTQQEDSAVYLCASSLRSSGANVLTFGAGSRLTVL.

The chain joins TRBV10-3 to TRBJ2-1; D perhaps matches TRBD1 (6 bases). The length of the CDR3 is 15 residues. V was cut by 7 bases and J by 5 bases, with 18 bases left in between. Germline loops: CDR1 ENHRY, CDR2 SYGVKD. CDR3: CAIKGDITRNNEQFF. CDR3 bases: TGTGCCATCAAAGGGGACATCACGCGGAACAATGAGCAGTTCTTC.

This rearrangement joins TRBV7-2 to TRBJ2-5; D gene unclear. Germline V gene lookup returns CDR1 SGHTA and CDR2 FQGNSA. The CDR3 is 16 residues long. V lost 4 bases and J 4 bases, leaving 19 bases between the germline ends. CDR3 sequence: CASSSTDLAPTETQYF. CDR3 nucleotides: TGTGCCAGCAGCTCGACCGACTTAGCTCCCACAGAGACCCAGTACTTC.

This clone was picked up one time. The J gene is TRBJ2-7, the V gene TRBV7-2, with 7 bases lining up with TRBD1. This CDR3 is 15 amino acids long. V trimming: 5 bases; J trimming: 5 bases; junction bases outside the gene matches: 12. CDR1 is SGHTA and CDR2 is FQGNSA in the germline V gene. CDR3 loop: CASSPTPRGLDEQYF. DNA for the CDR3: TGTGCCAGCAGCCCGACCCCGAGGGGGCTCGACGAGCAGTACTTC.

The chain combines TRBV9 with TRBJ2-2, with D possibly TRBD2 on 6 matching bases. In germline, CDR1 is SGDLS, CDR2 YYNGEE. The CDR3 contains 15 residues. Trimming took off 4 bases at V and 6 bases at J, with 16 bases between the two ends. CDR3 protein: CASSPPGVQSGELFF. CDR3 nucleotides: TGTGCCAGCAGCCCGCCGGGGGTGCAATCCGGGGAGCTGTTTTTT.

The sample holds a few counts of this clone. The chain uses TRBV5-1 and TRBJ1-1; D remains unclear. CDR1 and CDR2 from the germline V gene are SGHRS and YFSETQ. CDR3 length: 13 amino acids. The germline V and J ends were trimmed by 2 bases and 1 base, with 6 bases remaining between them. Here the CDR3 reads CASSFSENTEAFF. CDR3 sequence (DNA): TGCGCCAGCAGCTTCTCGGAGAACACTGAAGCTTTCTTT. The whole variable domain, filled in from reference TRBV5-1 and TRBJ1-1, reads KAGVTQTPRYLIKTRGQQVTLSCSPISGHRSVSWYQQTPGQGLQFLFEYFSETQRNKGNFPGRFSGRQFSNSRSEMNVSTLELGDSALYLCASSFSENTEAFFGQGTRLTVV.

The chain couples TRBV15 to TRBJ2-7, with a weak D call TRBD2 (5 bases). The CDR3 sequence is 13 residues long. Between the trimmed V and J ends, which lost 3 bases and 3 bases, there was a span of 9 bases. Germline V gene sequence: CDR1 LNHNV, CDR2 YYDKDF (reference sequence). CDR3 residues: CATSRGSFYEQYF. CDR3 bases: TGTGCCACCAGCAGGGGGAGCTTCTACGAGCAGTACTTC.

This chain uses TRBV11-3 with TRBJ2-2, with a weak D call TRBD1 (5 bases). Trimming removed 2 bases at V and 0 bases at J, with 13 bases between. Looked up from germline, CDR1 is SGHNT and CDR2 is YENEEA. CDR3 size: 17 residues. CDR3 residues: CASSLSGLGANTGELFF. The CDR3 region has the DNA TGTGCCAGCAGCTTATCTGGCCTAGGGGCGAACACCGGGGAGCTGTTTTTT.

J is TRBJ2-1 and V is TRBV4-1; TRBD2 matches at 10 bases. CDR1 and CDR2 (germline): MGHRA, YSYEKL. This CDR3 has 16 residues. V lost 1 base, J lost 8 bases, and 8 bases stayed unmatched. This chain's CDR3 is CASSQGSGRAKDEQFF. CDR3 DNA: TGCGCCAGCAGCCAAGGGAGCGGGAGGGCTAAGGATGAGCAGTTCTTC.

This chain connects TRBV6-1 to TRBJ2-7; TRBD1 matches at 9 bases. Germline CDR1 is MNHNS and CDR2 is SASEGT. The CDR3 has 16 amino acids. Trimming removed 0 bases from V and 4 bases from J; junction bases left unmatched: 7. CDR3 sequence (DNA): TGTGCCAGCAGTGAAGCTAGACAGGGGGGTAGGTACGAGCAGTACTTC. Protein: CASSEARQGGRYEQYF.

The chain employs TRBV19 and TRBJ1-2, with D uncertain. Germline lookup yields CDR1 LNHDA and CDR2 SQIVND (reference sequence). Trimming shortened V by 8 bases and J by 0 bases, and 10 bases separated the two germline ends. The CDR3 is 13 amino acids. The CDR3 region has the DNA TGTGCCAGTTTACATATAGCTAACTATGGCTACACCTTC. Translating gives CASLHIANYGYTF.

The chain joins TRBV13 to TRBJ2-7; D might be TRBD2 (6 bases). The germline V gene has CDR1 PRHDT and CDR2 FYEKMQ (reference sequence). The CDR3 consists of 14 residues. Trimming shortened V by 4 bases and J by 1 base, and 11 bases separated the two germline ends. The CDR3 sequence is CASSSPGRSYEQYF. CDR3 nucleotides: TGTGCCAGCAGCTCGCCTGGGAGGTCCTACGAGCAGTACTTC.

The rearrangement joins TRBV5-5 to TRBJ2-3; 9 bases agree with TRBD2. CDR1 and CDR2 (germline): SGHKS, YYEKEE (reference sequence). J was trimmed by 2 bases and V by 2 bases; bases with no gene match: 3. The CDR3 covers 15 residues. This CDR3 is CASSFTSGSTDTQYF. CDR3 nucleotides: TGTGCCAGCAGCTTCACTAGCGGGTCCACAGATACGCAGTATTTT.

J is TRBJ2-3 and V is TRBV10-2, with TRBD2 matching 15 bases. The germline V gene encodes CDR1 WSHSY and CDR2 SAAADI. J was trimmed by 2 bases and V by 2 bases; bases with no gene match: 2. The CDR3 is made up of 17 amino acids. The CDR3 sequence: CASSEGLAGGATDTQYF. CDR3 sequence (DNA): TGCGCCAGCAGTGAGGGACTAGCGGGAGGGGCCACAGATACGCAGTATTTT.

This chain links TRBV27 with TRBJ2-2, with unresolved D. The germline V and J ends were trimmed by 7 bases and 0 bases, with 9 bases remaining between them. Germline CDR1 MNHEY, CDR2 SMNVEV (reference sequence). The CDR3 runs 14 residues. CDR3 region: CASIAGPNTGELFF. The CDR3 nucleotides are TGTGCCAGCATCGCTGGGCCGAACACCGGGGAGCTGTTTTTT.

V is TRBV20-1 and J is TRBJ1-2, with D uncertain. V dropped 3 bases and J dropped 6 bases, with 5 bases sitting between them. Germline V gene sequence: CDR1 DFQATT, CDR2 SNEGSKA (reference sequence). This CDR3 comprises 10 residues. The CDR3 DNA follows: TGCAGTGCTAGGGTTGATGGCTACACCTTC. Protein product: CSARVDGYTF.